This entry is about one T cell receptor (beta chain). Its antigen is still unknown. The CDR3 has 15 amino acids. The V gene's germline CDR1 is SGHRS and CDR2 YFSETQ. V lost 3 bases and J lost 6; bases outside the gene matches: 0. The data were taken from a study of shared clonotypes between healthy human individuals. This table comes from immunoSEQ multiplex PCR, and its TCRdb copy is limited to in-frame clones, with some not included. The data contain roughly 500,000 clones, approximately 95% of them singletons. The study's findings and limits: What naive subsets generally showed was a larger estimated richness than memory subsets showed.

The sequencing sample was made of naive CD4+ T cells sorted from blood. The subset: CD45RA+ positively selected. This clonotype was sampled from a woman in her twenties or thirties in good health. The V call is TRBV5-1, the J call TRBJ2-2; 15 bases map to TRBD2. CDR3 bases: TGCGCCAGCAGCTGGACTAGCGGGAGGGCCGGGGAGCTGTTTTTT. This gives the protein CASSWTSGRAGELFF.